The 11 T cell receptor beta chains given below trace back to one sample, sequenced in a study of graft-versus-host responses after intestinal transplantation. Measured with immunoSEQ multiplex PCR; TCRdb has only the in-frame clones, and not every one. The repertoire includes 65,000 to 90,000 clones, more than 70% of them detected once, and about 2.7% sits in the top ten. Their antigens remain unidentified. Here the sequenced sample was unstimulated CD8+ T cells sorted from spleen or lymph node cells, taken before intestinal transplant. Every receptor here comes from a human donor who received an intestinal transplant.

V usage is TRBV6-1 and J usage is TRBJ2-7; TRBD1 agrees at 11 bases. J lost 2 bases, V lost 1 base, and 1 base had no gene match. The CDR3 spans 15 residues. Germline CDR1 MNHNS, CDR2 SASEGT. Written as DNA, the CDR3 is TGTGCCAGCAGTGAAGGGACAGGGGGCGCCTACGAGCAGTACTTC. This encodes CASSEGTGGAYEQYF.

The chain carries TRBV11-2 and TRBJ1-2; TRBD1 matches 7 bases. The CDR3 totals 15 residues. V lost 5 bases and J lost 8; bases outside the gene matches: 14. Per the germline V gene, CDR1 is SGHAT and CDR2 is FQNNGV. This chain's CDR3 is CASSSPGTALEGYTF. The CDR3 DNA sequence: TGTGCCAGCAGCAGCCCAGGGACAGCTTTGGAGGGCTACACCTTC.

This chain's CDR3 is CASSPPGQETQYF. CDR3 DNA sequence: TGTGCCAGCAGTCCCCCAGGGCAAGAGACCCAGTACTTC. V gene TRBV27 combines with J gene TRBJ2-5; possible D gene TRBD1, 5 bases. Germline lookup yields CDR1 MNHEY and CDR2 SMNVEV (reference sequence). This CDR3 is 13 amino acids long. V was trimmed by 5 bases and J by 2 bases, leaving 9 bases between them.

V and J are TRBV27 and TRBJ2-5; 9 nucleotides line up with TRBD1. The DNA end favors TRBJ2-7, so the J call may be wrong. From germline, CDR1 is MNHEY and CDR2 SMNVEV (reference sequence). The CDR3 runs to 16 residues. The CDR3 DNA is TGTGCCAGCAGCCTAGGGCCCGGGACAGGGAACGACGAGCAGTACTTC. This gives the protein CASSLGPGTGNDEQYF.

The V call is TRBV6-5, the J call TRBJ2-1, with D perhaps matching TRBD2 (6 bases). From germline, CDR1 is MNHEY and CDR2 SVGAGI. Deletions cut 7 bases from V and 2 bases from J, with 12 bases between. This CDR3 comprises 14 residues. The CDR3 region has the DNA TGTGCCAGCACCACCGGGGGACCCTACAATGAGCAGTTCTTC. This encodes CASTTGGPYNEQFF.

CDR3 DNA sequence: TGTGCCAGCAGCCCGACAGGAGCAGATACGCAGTATTTT. Its translation is CASSPTGADTQYF. The chain carries TRBV28 and TRBJ2-3, with D perhaps matching TRBD1 (6 bases). Germline CDR1 reads MDHEN; CDR2 reads SYDVKM. The CDR3 is 13 amino acids. The ends were cut back, 6 bases at V and 4 bases at J, with 11 bases in the middle.

DNA of the CDR3: TGTGCCAGCAGAAAGCCGGGACAGGGTCCCTACGAGCAGTACTTC. Its protein is CASRKPGQGPYEQYF. The chain employs TRBV28 and TRBJ2-7; 9 nucleotides agree with TRBD1. The CDR3 extends over 15 amino acids. Germline assignment: CDR1 MDHEN and CDR2 SYDVKM. The J segment lost 2 bases and the V segment lost 6 bases, leaving 8 bases of the junction unmatched. The entire variable domain, with the rest obtained from reference TRBV28 and TRBJ2-7, is as follows: DVKVTQSSRYLVKRTGEKVFLECVQDMDHENMFWYRQDPGLGLRLIYFSYDVKMKEKGDIPEGYSVSREKKERFSLILESASTNQTSMYLCASRKPGQGPYEQYFGPGTRLTVT.

This chain's CDR3 is CASSPLESGGSTDTQYF. The CDR3 bases are TGTGCCAGCAGCCCTCTTGAGAGCGGGGGGAGCACAGATACGCAGTATTTT. The chain recombines TRBV9 with TRBJ2-3, with 9 bases lining up with TRBD2. Germline-derived CDR1 and CDR2 are SGDLS and YYNGEE. V shed 4 bases and J 0 bases; nucleotides not matched to a gene: 9. The CDR3 extends over 17 amino acids. Looking up the rest from reference TRBV9 and TRBJ2-3 gives the full variable domain: DSGVTQTPKHLITATGQRVTLRCSPRSGDLSVYWYQQSLDQGLQFLIQYYNGEERAKGNILERFSAQQFPDLHSELNLSSLELGDSALYFCASSPLESGGSTDTQYFGPGTRLTVL.

The CDR3 loop is CASSVATREWELFF. The CDR3 DNA reads as TGTGCCAGCAGCGTAGCTACTAGGGAATGGGAGCTGTTTTTT. The chain recombines TRBV9 with TRBJ2-2; a weak D match, TRBD2 (5 bases). Germline V gene data show CDR1 as SGDLS and CDR2 as YYNGEE. The CDR3 totals 14 residues. V was pared by 0 bases and J by 9 bases, with 12 bases between.

This rearrangement joins TRBV4-1 to TRBJ1-2; perhaps TRBD1 as D (5 bases). Between the trimmed V and J ends, which lost 0 bases and 6 bases, there was a span of 11 bases. This CDR3 is built from 14 residues. From germline, CDR1 is MGHRA and CDR2 YSYEKL. The CDR3 loop reads CASSQDQGVNGYTF. The CDR3 DNA sequence: TGCGCCAGCAGCCAAGATCAAGGGGTAAATGGCTACACCTTC.

The CDR3, as DNA: TGCAGCGTTGAAGGTCAGGGGAACCCTAGGGTCTATGGCTACACCTTC. Translated: CSVEGQGNPRVYGYTF. This chain connects TRBV29-1 to TRBJ1-2, with D tentatively TRBD1 (6 bases). V shed 1 base and J shed 4 bases, with 19 bases lying between them. The germline V gene encodes CDR1 SQVTM and CDR2 ANQGSEA. The CDR3 sequence is 16 residues long. The full variable domain, completed using reference TRBV29-1 and TRBJ1-2, is SAVISQKPSRDICQRGTSLTIQCQVDSQVTMMFWYRQQPGQSLTLIATANQGSEATYESGFVIDKFPISRPNLTFSTLTVSNMSPEDSSIYLCSVEGQGNPRVYGYTFGSGTRLTVV.